The 16 T cell receptor beta chains presented below share a single source sample, sequenced in a study of blood T cell repertoires in COVID-19. Sequencing used immunoSEQ multiplex PCR; TCRdb keeps in-frame clones, though not all of them. The table shows 250,000 to 350,000 clones, with around nine tenths occurring only once. Input material: peripheral blood. These receptors originate from a woman in her 30s with COVID-19, enrolled during active disease.

V gene TRBV18 combines with J gene TRBJ1-2, with 8 bases aligning to TRBD1. The CDR3 covers 15 residues. Germline CDR1 KGHSH, CDR2 LQKENI. Unmatched junction bases numbered 11, after V lost 3 bases and J lost 8 bases. The CDR3 DNA reads TGTGCCAGCTCACCCCGACAGGGGTTCGCTCTGGGCTACACCTTC. Translated, it gives CASSPRQGFALGYTF.

The chain couples TRBV18 to TRBJ1-1, with a possible D match to TRBD1 (5 bases). CDR3 length: 14 amino acids. Trimming cost V 6 bases and J 4 bases, with 15 bases left between them. CDR1 and CDR2 (germline): KGHSH, LQKENI. CDR3 sequence: CASSPDRTSTEAFF. In nucleotides, the CDR3 is TGTGCCAGCTCCCCTGACAGAACGTCCACTGAAGCTTTCTTT.

This clone appeared many times. The gene calls are TRBV27 and TRBJ2-7; D might be TRBD1 (5 bases). V was cut by 3 bases and J by 3 bases, with 18 bases left in between. In germline, CDR1 is MNHEY, CDR2 SMNVEV (reference sequence). The CDR3 covers 16 residues. Written as DNA, the CDR3 is TGTGCCAGCAGTTTCTTTGCAGGGTCAACAAGCTACGAGCAGTACTTC. It specifies CASSFFAGSTSYEQYF.

This clone showed up just once. The chain is built from TRBV4-3 and TRBJ1-4, with 11 nucleotides matching TRBD1. J gave up 7 bases and V 2 bases, and 3 bases lay outside the gene matches. The CDR3 runs to 15 residues. From germline, CDR1 is LGHNA and CDR2 YSLEER. The CDR3 here is CASSQRTGGGEKLFF. The CDR3, as DNA: TGCGCCAGCAGCCAACGGACAGGGGGCGGTGAAAAACTGTTTTTT.

The chain employs TRBV5-4 and TRBJ2-1; tentative D call: TRBD2 (6 bases). CDR1 is SGHNT, CDR2 YYREEE, per germline (reference sequence). The CDR3 contains 15 residues. Trimming removed 0 bases at V and 9 bases at J, with 16 bases between. DNA of the CDR3: TGTGCCAGCAGCTTGGCGGCTGCGGGGAGAGGTGAGCAGTTCTTC. Encoded protein: CASSLAAAGRGEQFF.

This chain connects TRBV3-1 (or the pseudogene TRBV3-2) to TRBJ1-1; D unclear. Germline lookup yields CDR1 LGHDT and CDR2 YNNKEL (reference sequence). Trimming pared 6 bases from V and 4 bases from J, leaving 6 bases between. The CDR3 length is 11 residues. CDR3 protein: CASRRGTEAFF. DNA of the CDR3: TGTGCCAGCAGACGGGGCACTGAAGCTTTCTTT.

The chain couples TRBV23-1 to TRBJ1-1, with TRBD1 identical over 12 bases. TRBV23-1 has ORF status, its function being uncertain. With V trimmed by 10 bases and J by 1 base, 7 bases remained unmatched. The CDR3 runs 15 residues. The CDR3 loop is CATGTGGAKNTEAFF. CDR3 coding DNA: TGCGCCACCGGGACAGGGGGCGCGAAGAACACTGAAGCTTTCTTT.

Comments on this clone: At the DNA level, this CDR3 is encoded by other sequences in the same sample as well. The chain carries TRBV4-1 and TRBJ1-5; 9 bases align to TRBD1. From germline, CDR1 is MGHRA and CDR2 YSYEKL. The length of the CDR3 is 15 residues. With V trimmed by 3 bases and J by 2 bases, 2 bases remained unmatched. In DNA, the CDR3 is TGCGCCAGCAGCCAGACAGGGGGAGGCAATCAGCCCCAGCATTTT. Protein product: CASSQTGGGNQPQHF.

The chain couples TRBV5-1 to TRBJ2-2; D is perhaps TRBD1 (5 bases). Germline loops: CDR1 SGHRS, CDR2 YFSETQ. This CDR3 has 15 amino acids. V dropped 4 bases and J dropped 5 bases, with 15 bases sitting between them. This CDR3 is CASSGKAGRTGELFF. The DNA for the CDR3 is TGCGCCAGCAGCGGAAAGGCAGGGCGGACCGGGGAGCTGTTTTTT.

The chain joins TRBV7-2 to TRBJ2-1, with TRBD1 identical over 7 bases. CDR1 is SGHTA and CDR2 is FQGNSA in the germline V gene. Trimming removed 2 bases from V and 10 bases from J; junction bases left unmatched: 11. The CDR3 covers 15 residues. The CDR3 loop reads CASSLRGPKNPEQFF. CDR3 bases: TGTGCCAGCAGCTTAAGGGGGCCCAAAAACCCCGAGCAGTTCTTC. The variable domain in full, completed from reference TRBV7-2 and TRBJ2-1, reads GAGVSQSPSNKVTEKGKDVELRCDPISGHTALYWYRQSLGQGLEFLIYFQGNSAPDKSGLPSDRFSAERTGGSVSTLTIQRTQQEDSAVYLCASSLRGPKNPEQFFGPGTRLTVL.

The V gene is TRBV15, the J gene TRBJ1-2, with TRBD1 matching 8 bases. Germline V gene lookup returns CDR1 LNHNV and CDR2 YYDKDF (reference sequence). This CDR3 contains 15 residues. The trim removed 0 bases at V and 8 bases at J, leaving 8 bases unmatched. CDR3 sequence: CATSRDSAGGLGYTF. In DNA form, the CDR3 reads TGTGCCACCAGCAGAGATTCCGCAGGGGGCTTGGGCTACACCTTC.

V usage is TRBV6-5 and J usage is TRBJ1-1; TRBD1 matches 8 bases. Unmatched junction bases numbered 8, after V lost 1 base and J lost 7 bases. CDR1 is MNHEY, CDR2 SVGAGI, per germline. This CDR3 is 15 amino acids long. The CDR3 region is CASSYFRSGGFEAFF. The CDR3 DNA sequence: TGTGCCAGCAGTTACTTTCGGTCAGGGGGCTTTGAAGCTTTCTTT.

The chain links TRBV6-5 to TRBJ1-1; D is undetermined. CDR3 size: 13 residues. Trimming left V 0 bases short and J 5 bases short, with 7 bases between. Per germline, CDR1 MNHEY and CDR2 SVGAGI. CDR3 sequence reads: CASSYSRRTEAFF. CDR3 bases: TGTGCCAGCAGTTACTCACGGAGGACTGAAGCTTTCTTT.

The rearrangement links TRBV28 to TRBJ2-7, with D perhaps matching TRBD2 (5 bases). Trimming took off 7 bases at V and 0 bases at J, with 16 bases between the two ends. The CDR3 has 15 amino acids. Per the germline V gene, CDR1 is MDHEN and CDR2 is SYDVKM. The CDR3 protein is CASIPSPGSSYEQYF. The CDR3 nucleotides are TGTGCCAGCATACCTTCGCCGGGGAGCTCCTACGAGCAGTACTTC.

This chain links TRBV12-5 with TRBJ2-3; TRBD2 aligns across 7 bases. CDR1 is LGHNT, CDR2 FRNRAP, per germline. Trimming cost V 1 base and J 6 bases; bases outside gene matches: 10. The CDR3 consists of 16 residues. The CDR3 loop reads CASGLATSAGRDTQYF. The CDR3 DNA reads as TGTGCTAGTGGTTTGGCAACTAGCGCGGGAAGGGATACGCAGTATTTT.

The rearrangement uses TRBV27 and TRBJ2-1, with TRBD2 matching over 11 bases. CDR1 and CDR2 (germline): MNHEY, SMNVEV (reference sequence). The CDR3 runs to 18 residues. V gave up 0 bases and J gave up 8 bases; unmatched junction bases: 12. The CDR3 nucleotides read TGTGCCAGCAGTTTATCGTTCCCCGGCACTAGCGGGAGCCATGAGCAGTTCTTC. Translating gives CASSLSFPGTSGSHEQFF.